Shown below are 26 T cell receptor beta chains from a single sample sequenced in a study of control samples from healthy donors and cancer patients. Method: immunoSEQ multiplex PCR; TCRdb's copy keeps in-frame clones and lacks some. The data hold some 140,000 clones, with about 90% observed a single time. The sequenced sample was PBMCs. The source of these receptors is a middle-aged man with head and neck cancer.

This sequence joins TRBV5-4 and TRBJ2-3, with 13 bases aligning to TRBD2. Trimming cost V 3 bases and J 6 bases; bases outside gene matches: 13. The germline V gene encodes CDR1 SGHNT and CDR2 YYREEE (reference sequence). The length of the CDR3 is 18 residues. The CDR3 region has the DNA TGTGCCAGCAGCTCCCCGCGGAGGACTAGCGGGAGTTCGGATACGCAGTATTTT. This encodes CASSSPRRTSGSSDTQYF.

This clone was counted a single time. This chain uses TRBV27 with TRBJ1-1; 7 bases are a match to TRBD1. Germline V CDR1 and CDR2: MNHEY, SMNVEV (reference sequence). Trimming cost V 5 bases and J 2 bases; bases outside gene matches: 5. The CDR3 is 14 residues long. The DNA for the CDR3 is TGTGCCAGCAGTCCAGACAGGGCTAACACTGAAGCTTTCTTT. Amino acid sequence: CASSPDRANTEAFF.

The chain employs TRBV7-2 and TRBJ1-6; D not certain. Per the germline V gene, CDR1 is SGHTA and CDR2 is FQGNSA. The V end was cut by 3 bases, the J end by 12 bases, with 9 bases between. CDR3 length equals 12 residues. Here the CDR3 reads CASSFRTGPLHF. In DNA form, the CDR3 reads TGTGCCAGCAGCTTCCGGACGGGACCCCTCCACTTT. The full variable domain, its missing parts supplied by reference TRBV7-2 and TRBJ1-6, is GAGVSQSPSNKVTEKGKDVELRCDPISGHTALYWYRQSLGQGLEFLIYFQGNSAPDKSGLPSDRFSAERTGGSVSTLTIQRTQQEDSAVYLCASSFRTGPLHFGNGTRLTVT.

The V gene is TRBV3-1 (or the pseudogene TRBV3-2), the J gene TRBJ2-1; tentative D call: TRBD1 (6 bases). The CDR3 loop spans 17 amino acids. The germline V and J ends were trimmed by 1 base and 1 base, with 14 bases remaining between them. Germline V gene data show CDR1 as LGHDT and CDR2 as YNNKEL (reference sequence). The CDR3 protein is CASSQVQGLVSYNEQFF. DNA of the CDR3: TGTGCCAGCAGCCAAGTACAGGGTTTAGTTTCCTACAATGAGCAGTTCTTC.

V usage is TRBV24-1 and J usage is TRBJ2-5; no definite D call. The CDR3 spans 15 residues. CDR1 KGHDR and CDR2 SFDVKD come from the germline V gene. V was shortened by 4 bases and J by 1 base, with 12 bases between the two germline ends. The chain's CDR3 is CATSDVLGFQETQYF. The CDR3 DNA follows: TGTGCCACCAGTGACGTTCTGGGGTTCCAAGAGACCCAGTACTTC.

The J gene is TRBJ1-1, the V gene TRBV5-4; D is uncertain. The CDR3 extends over 13 amino acids. V was cut by 4 bases and J by 4 bases, with 11 bases left in between. Germline lookup yields CDR1 SGHNT and CDR2 YYREEE (reference sequence). The CDR3 loop is CASSLGLPTEAFF. The CDR3 region has the DNA TGTGCCAGCAGCCTTGGACTGCCCACTGAAGCTTTCTTT.

The chain carries TRBV9 and TRBJ2-5; TRBD1 might be the D (6 bases). Trimming removed 4 bases from V and 9 bases from J, with 19 bases in between. Per the germline V gene, CDR1 is SGDLS and CDR2 is YYNGEE. The CDR3 is made up of 14 amino acids. Written as DNA, the CDR3 is TGTGCCAGCAGCCCACAGACAGGTGCTGTGCCCCAGTACTTC. It yields the protein CASSPQTGAVPQYF. Drawing the rest from reference TRBV9 and TRBJ2-5, the complete variable domain is DSGVTQTPKHLITATGQRVTLRCSPRSGDLSVYWYQQSLDQGLQFLIQYYNGEERAKGNILERFSAQQFPDLHSELNLSSLELGDSALYFCASSPQTGAVPQYFGPGTRLLVL.

The genes are TRBV7-2 and TRBJ1-3; D is unclear. CDR1 is SGHTA, CDR2 FQGNSA, per germline. Between the trimmed V and J ends, which lost 1 base and 0 bases, there was a span of 4 bases. The CDR3 contains 14 residues. CDR3 coding DNA: TGTGCCAGCAGCTTAGTTGCCTCTGGAAACACCATATATTTT. Translating it yields CASSLVASGNTIYF.

The V call is TRBV3-1 (or the pseudogene TRBV3-2), the J call TRBJ2-7; TRBD2 aligns across 14 bases. The CDR3 spans 15 residues. CDR1 and CDR2 (germline): LGHDT, YNNKEL (reference sequence). Trimming took 4 bases from V and 3 from J; bases not matched to a gene: 2. CDR3 protein: CASSLGTSGSYEQYF. DNA for the CDR3: TGTGCCAGCAGCCTAGGGACTAGCGGGAGCTACGAGCAGTACTTC.

J is TRBJ2-5 and V is TRBV7-9, with D possibly matching TRBD2 (6 bases). Per germline, CDR1 SEHNR and CDR2 FQNEAQ (reference sequence). The CDR3 runs to 13 residues. V shed 4 bases and J shed 5 bases, with 11 bases lying between them. The CDR3 loop reads CASSYREVETQYF. The CDR3, as DNA: TGTGCCAGCAGCTATAGGGAGGTCGAGACCCAGTACTTC.

The chain is built from TRBV7-3 and TRBJ2-1; TRBD2 might be the D (6 bases). CDR1 and CDR2 from the germline V gene are SGHTA and FQGTGA. This CDR3 has 15 residues. With 5 bases removed from V and 1 base from J, the gap between germline ends came to 12 bases. The CDR3 DNA reads as TGTGCCAGCAGCGCAGCCGGGACTTCCTACAATGAGCAGTTCTTC. Its protein is CASSAAGTSYNEQFF.

V gene TRBV7-2 combines with J gene TRBJ2-7; tentative D call: TRBD1 (5 bases). V lost 5 bases and J lost 3, with 14 bases in between. Germline V gene sequence: CDR1 SGHTA, CDR2 FQGNSA. This CDR3 is built from 14 residues. CDR3 DNA sequence: TGTGCCAGCAGCGGTGGGGCGGCCGTCTACGAGCAGTACTTC. Protein product: CASSGGAAVYEQYF.

This chain links TRBV5-1 with TRBJ1-1; TRBD1 is a possible D gene (6 bases). V lost 2 bases to trimming and J lost 2 bases, with 10 bases between them. The CDR3 covers 14 residues. CDR1 is SGHRS, CDR2 YFSETQ, per germline. For the CDR3, the DNA is TGCGCCAGCAGCTTAACAGGGACAAACACTGAAGCTTTCTTT. Translating it yields CASSLTGTNTEAFF.

This clone has only one observation. The chain uses TRBV7-2 and TRBJ2-1; D unclear. Germline CDR1 is SGHTA and CDR2 is FQGNSA. V was shortened by 2 bases and J by 0 bases, with 14 bases between the two germline ends. The CDR3 has 17 amino acids. CDR3 nucleotides: TGTGCCAGCAGCTTAAGGCACCTACAGAGCTCCTACAATGAGCAGTTCTTC. Encoded protein: CASSLRHLQSSYNEQFF.

CDR3 sequence reads: CASSYGDSRYNEQFF. The CDR3, as DNA: TGTGCCAGCAGCTACGGGGACAGTAGATACAATGAGCAGTTCTTC. The V gene is TRBV7-6, the J gene TRBJ2-1; 7 nucleotides agree with TRBD1. Germline V gene data show CDR1 as SGHVS and CDR2 as FNYEAQ. CDR3 length: 15 residues. Trimming removed 4 bases from V and 4 bases from J; junction bases left unmatched: 7.

The chain combines TRBV6-5 with TRBJ1-3, with D uncertain. CDR1 is MNHEY and CDR2 is SVGAGI in the germline V gene. V lost 4 bases and J lost 0, with 10 bases in between. This CDR3 is 15 amino acids long. CDR3 in amino acids: CASSWGPSSGNTIYF. In DNA form, the CDR3 reads TGTGCCAGCAGTTGGGGTCCTAGCTCTGGAAACACCATATATTTT.

CDR3 bases: TGTGCCAGCAGCGCCGGGGTGCTGGATGAGCAGTTCTTC. Translation gives CASSAGVLDEQFF. V and J are TRBV7-9 and TRBJ2-1, with D possibly TRBD2 on 5 matching bases. This CDR3 spans 13 amino acids. Germline V CDR1 and CDR2: SEHNR, FQNEAQ (reference sequence). Trimming stripped 5 bases from V and 8 bases from J, with 13 bases between. Full variable domain (remainder filled in from reference TRBV7-9 and TRBJ2-1): DTGVSQNPRHKITKRGQNVTFRCDPISEHNRLYWYRQTLGQGPEFLTYFQNEAQLEKSRLLSDRFSAERPKGSFSTLEIQRTEQGDSAMYLCASSAGVLDEQFFGPGTRLTVL.

The chain combines TRBV19 with TRBJ2-1, with D tentatively TRBD1 or TRBD2 (5 bases each). The germline CDR1 and CDR2 sequences are LNHDA and SQIVND (reference sequence). Trimming pared 9 bases from V and 6 bases from J, leaving 24 bases between. There are 16 residues in the CDR3. The CDR3 region is CASSLGARTSRNEQFF. CDR3 in DNA: TGTGCCAGCTCCCTCGGGGCGCGGACTTCTCGCAATGAGCAGTTCTTC.

The V and J genes are TRBV18 and TRBJ2-3; TRBD2 is a possible D gene (5 bases). The germline V and J ends were trimmed by 1 base and 0 bases, with 8 bases remaining between them. The CDR3 contains 15 residues. Germline V gene data show CDR1 as KGHSH and CDR2 as LQKENI. The CDR3 is CASSPRSSSTDTQYF. DNA for the CDR3: TGTGCCAGCTCACCACGATCTAGCAGCACAGATACGCAGTATTTT.

The sample holds one count of this clone. The chain has TRBV4-2 and TRBJ1-5; no firm D call. CDR1 LGHNA and CDR2 YNFKEQ come from the germline V gene. The CDR3 totals 16 residues. V shed 0 bases and J shed 7 bases, with 16 bases lying between them. The CDR3 reads CASSQDPGSGRQPQHF. The CDR3 DNA sequence: TGTGCCAGCAGCCAAGATCCAGGCAGCGGAAGGCAGCCCCAGCATTTT.

The CDR3: CASTRPGSGNTIYF. In nucleotides, the CDR3 is TGTGCCAGCACTCGACCGGGTTCTGGAAACACCATATATTTT. The gene calls are TRBV28 and TRBJ1-3; no reliable D call. V was cut by 7 bases and J by 1 base, with 11 bases left in between. This CDR3 spans 14 amino acids. Germline loops: CDR1 MDHEN, CDR2 SYDVKM. Complete variable domain (other parts from reference TRBV28 and TRBJ1-3): DVKVTQSSRYLVKRTGEKVFLECVQDMDHENMFWYRQDPGLGLRLIYFSYDVKMKEKGDIPEGYSVSREKKERFSLILESASTNQTSMYLCASTRPGSGNTIYFGEGSWLTVV.

The chain employs TRBV6-1 and TRBJ1-3; TRBD1 matches at 8 bases. CDR3 length equals 15 residues. J was trimmed by 4 bases and V by 2 bases; bases with no gene match: 4. Germline V CDR1 and CDR2: MNHNS, SASEGT. CDR3 residues: CASSEQGAEGNTIYF. The CDR3 bases are TGTGCCAGCAGTGAACAGGGGGCAGAAGGAAACACCATATATTTT.

The CDR3 nucleotides read TGTGCCAGCAGTCCCTCCGGCGGAAACACCATATATTTT. As protein: CASSPSGGNTIYF. This chain uses TRBV6-5 with TRBJ1-3; D not resolved. This CDR3 has 13 amino acids. V was pared by 5 bases and J by 4 bases, with 9 bases between. CDR1 MNHEY and CDR2 SVGAGI come from the germline V gene.

The chain combines TRBV5-8 with TRBJ2-7; D is undetermined. The CDR3 is 12 residues long. Per the germline V gene, CDR1 is SGHTS and CDR2 is YDEGEE. V lost 0 bases and J lost 8, with 9 bases in between. CDR3 DNA: TGTGCCAGCAGCTTGGATCGCCACAAGCAGTACTTC. It encodes CASSLDRHKQYF.

The J gene is TRBJ1-2, the V gene TRBV6-5; D is perhaps TRBD1 (5 bases). Germline-derived CDR1 and CDR2 are MNHEY and SVGAGI. This CDR3 is built from 13 residues. Trimming removed 5 bases at V and 9 bases at J, with 16 bases between. The CDR3 bases are TGTGCCAGCAGTCCCCTAGGGACTGTTAGCTACACCTTC. It yields the protein CASSPLGTVSYTF.

The rearrangement joins TRBV2 to TRBJ2-1; D is unresolved. The CDR3 is 12 residues long. Trimming pared 10 bases from V and 3 bases from J, leaving 10 bases between. Germline V gene lookup returns CDR1 SNHLY and CDR2 FYNNEI. In DNA, the CDR3 is TGTGCCACCGGATCCCTCTACAATGAGCAGTTCTTC. The encoded protein is CATGSLYNEQFF.